The T cell receptor (beta chain) under discussion was sequenced for a study of blood T cell repertoires in COVID-19. Study-level background: In each case, the material was cDNA or gDNA derived from T cells, B-cell-depleted T cells, or PBMCs.

CDR1 ENHRY and CDR2 SYGVKD come from the germline V gene. CDR3 size: 14 residues. As processed by the authors: Scientists estimated how many nucleated cells there were by amplifying reference gene primers. Using immunoSEQ multiplex PCR, the repertoire was profiled, and TCRdb retains in-frame clones only, with some absent. V and J calls and clone size are given by that table; D and trimming were obtained from the DNA. The sample has about 140,000 clones; approximately 89% are singletons. This clone was detected once. The V gene is TRBV10-3, the J gene TRBJ2-7, with TRBD1 identical over 8 bases. The sample taken for sequencing was peripheral blood. This receptor was taken from a woman aged 50 to 60 with acute or convalescent COVID-19. The CDR3 spells CAIRGQGDSYEQYF. In DNA, the CDR3 is TGTGCGATCCGAGGACAGGGAGATTCCTACGAGCAGTACTTC.